Below, one T cell receptor beta chain is given with its context. Its antigen is undetermined. The CDR3 extends over 13 amino acids. V gave up 9 bases and J gave up 10 bases, with 16 bases separating them. Per germline, CDR1 LNHNV and CDR2 YYDKDF (reference sequence). In the PCR, 60 Vbeta and 13 Jbeta primers were used. Data came from immunoSEQ multiplex PCR; TCRdb stores just in-frame clones and leaves some out. The listing contains some 64,000 clones. This entry is derived from a study of cytomegalovirus exposure and HLA in healthy donors. General study results and limits: According to a later analysis, donors in an Asian-associated ancestry cluster reportedly had fewer N-insertions than the roughly 720-donor mean. Presence/absence analyses treated sequencing depth as roughly uniform across donors.

Sequencing input: PBMCs. This receptor was identified in a woman between 25 and 40 years old in good health and CMV-seronegative. This chain links TRBV15 with TRBJ1-6; D unclear. The CDR3 reads CATSLEAGSPLHF. The CDR3 DNA reads as TGTGCCACGTCCCTGGAGGCGGGGTCACCCCTCCACTTT. Combining the CDR3 with reference TRBV15 and TRBJ1-6 gives the whole variable domain DAMVIQNPRYQVTQFGKPVTLSCSQTLNHNVMYWYQQKSSQAPKLLFHYYDKDFNNEADTPDNFQSRRPNTSFCFLDIRSPGLGDTAMYLCATSLEAGSPLHFGNGTRLTVT.